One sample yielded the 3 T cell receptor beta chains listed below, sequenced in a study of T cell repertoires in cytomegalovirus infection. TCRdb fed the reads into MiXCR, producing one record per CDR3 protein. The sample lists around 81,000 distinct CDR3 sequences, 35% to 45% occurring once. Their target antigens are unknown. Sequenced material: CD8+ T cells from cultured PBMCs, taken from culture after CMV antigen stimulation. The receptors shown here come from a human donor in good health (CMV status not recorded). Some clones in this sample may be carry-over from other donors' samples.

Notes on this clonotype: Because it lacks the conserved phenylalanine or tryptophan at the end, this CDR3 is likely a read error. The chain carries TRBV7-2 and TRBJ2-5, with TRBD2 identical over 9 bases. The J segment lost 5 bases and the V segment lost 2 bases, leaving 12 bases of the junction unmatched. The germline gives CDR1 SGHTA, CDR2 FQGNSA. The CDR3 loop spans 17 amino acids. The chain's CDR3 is CASSLHGSSGAGETQYY. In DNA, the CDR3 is TGTGCCAGCAGCTTACATGGGTCTAGCGGGGCCGGGGAGACCCAGTACTAC.

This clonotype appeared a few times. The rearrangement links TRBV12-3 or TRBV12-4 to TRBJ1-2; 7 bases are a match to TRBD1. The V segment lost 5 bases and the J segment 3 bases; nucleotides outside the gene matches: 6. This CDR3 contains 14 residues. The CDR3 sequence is CASSRTGGDYGYTF. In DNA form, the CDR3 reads TGTGCCAGCAGTAGGACAGGCGGGGACTATGGCTACACCTTC.

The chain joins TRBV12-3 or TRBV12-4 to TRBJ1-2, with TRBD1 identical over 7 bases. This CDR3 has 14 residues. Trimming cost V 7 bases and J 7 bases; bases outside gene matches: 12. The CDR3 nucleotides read TGTGCCAGCACCGTCGAGGGGGCGTGTAGTGGCTACACCTTC. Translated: CASTVEGACSGYTF.